A selection of T cell receptor beta chains follows, all from one sample in a study of response to subunit inactivated influenza vaccine. MiXCR, run by TCRdb on the RT-PCR reads, gives a single entry per CDR3 protein. The table lists roughly 570,000 distinct CDR3 sequences, approximately 13% of them singletons, with around 13% in the top ten. The sample in question was PBMCs from blood, obtained about 40 days after vaccination. Every receptor here comes from a man aged 50-60 years who received an inactivated influenza vaccine. The CDR3 runs from the conserved cysteine through the conserved F or W. Fields, in order: CDR3 DNA, CDR3 protein, clone size, J gene, D gene, V gene. The D gene is left open where the match is weak. Only some rows state a clone size, as once, few, many or a class for expanded clones.

cdr3_nt: TGTGCCAGCACCTTCGTTCCATCGGGAAACATTCAGTACTTC
cdr3_aa: CASTFVPSGNIQYF
clone_size: -
j_call: TRBJ2-4
d_call: -
v_call: TRBV7-9

cdr3_nt: TGCAGCGTTCTACGGACAGGGGGCTTGAATGAGCAGTTCTTC
cdr3_aa: CSVLRTGGLNEQFF
clone_size: many
j_call: TRBJ2-1
d_call: TRBD1
v_call: TRBV29-1

cdr3_nt: TGTGCCAGCAGCCATATATGGACAGGGGAAGAGACCCAGTACTTC
cdr3_aa: CASSHIWTGEETQYF
clone_size: few
j_call: TRBJ2-5
d_call: TRBD1
v_call: TRBV4-2

cdr3_nt: TGTGCCAGCAGCTTACTCGACCCTAGCGGGGGAGTCTCCTACAATGAGCAGTTCTTC
cdr3_aa: CASSLLDPSGGVSYNEQFF
clone_size: -
j_call: TRBJ2-1
d_call: TRBD2
v_call: TRBV11-1

cdr3_nt: TGCAGTGCTAAGACTAGCGGGGGGGCGGCTGAGCAGTTCTTC
cdr3_aa: CSAKTSGGAAEQFF
clone_size: few
j_call: TRBJ2-1
d_call: TRBD2
v_call: TRBV20-1

cdr3_nt: TGCGCCAGCAGCCAAGGAGGAAACACCAACTCTGGAAACACCATATATTTT
cdr3_aa: CASSQGGNTNSGNTIYF
clone_size: few
j_call: TRBJ1-3
d_call: -
v_call: TRBV4-3

cdr3_nt: TGTGCCAGCAGCTTAGATCGTGCGGGGGAGCTGTTTTTT
cdr3_aa: CASSLDRAGELFF
clone_size: many
j_call: TRBJ2-2
d_call: -
v_call: TRBV11-2

cdr3_nt: TGTGCCAGCAGCGGACTAGCGGCCTCCTACGAGCAGTACTTC
cdr3_aa: CASSGLAASYEQYF
clone_size: few
j_call: TRBJ2-7
d_call: TRBD2
v_call: TRBV9

cdr3_nt: TGTGCCACCAGTGATGGGACAGGGGCGCCGTATCCCCAGCATTTT
cdr3_aa: CATSDGTGAPYPQHF
clone_size: few
j_call: TRBJ1-5
d_call: TRBD1
v_call: TRBV24-1

cdr3_nt: TGTGCCAGTTCGGGGTACTTCTACGAGCAGTACTTC
cdr3_aa: CASSGYFYEQYF
clone_size: many
j_call: TRBJ2-7
d_call: -
v_call: TRBV28

cdr3_nt: TGCGCCAGCAGCTTGGCCGCTAGCGGGAGGGCATTGTACGAGCAGTACTTC
cdr3_aa: CASSLAASGRALYEQYF
clone_size: few
j_call: TRBJ2-7
d_call: TRBD2
v_call: TRBV5-1

cdr3_nt: TGCAGTGCCCCCGGGACTAGCGGGACCTACGAGCAGTACTTC
cdr3_aa: CSAPGTSGTYEQYF
clone_size: -
j_call: TRBJ2-7
d_call: TRBD2
v_call: TRBV20-1

cdr3_nt: TGTGCCAGCAGTGTAATGGGGACAGGGCACGGCTACACCTTC
cdr3_aa: CASSVMGTGHGYTF
clone_size: few
j_call: TRBJ1-2
d_call: TRBD1
v_call: TRBV27

cdr3_nt: TGCAGTGCTAGAGATGGAGACAGGGGAGGACTAAGGGGTCAGCCCCAGCATTTT
cdr3_aa: CSARDGDRGGLRGQPQHF
clone_size: once
j_call: TRBJ1-5
d_call: TRBD1
v_call: TRBV20-1

cdr3_nt: TGCTGTGCTAGAGCTCAGACTAGCGGGAGATACAATGAGCAGTTCTTC
cdr3_aa: CCARAQTSGRYNEQFF
clone_size: -
j_call: TRBJ2-1
d_call: TRBD2
v_call: TRBV20-1

cdr3_nt: TGCGCCAGCAGCTTAAACGAGCGGGAGGGCGACTACGAGCAGTACTTC
cdr3_aa: CASSLNEREGDYEQYF
clone_size: -
j_call: TRBJ2-7
d_call: TRBD2
v_call: TRBV5-1

cdr3_nt: TGCAGTGCTAGCAATACAGGGAGACGTGGAAACACCATATATTTT
cdr3_aa: CSASNTGRRGNTIYF
clone_size: -
j_call: TRBJ1-3
d_call: -
v_call: TRBV20-1

cdr3_nt: TGTGCCAGCAGCTTAGATCCGAACAGGAGAGGACAGCCCCAGCATTTT
cdr3_aa: CASSLDPNRRGQPQHF
clone_size: few
j_call: TRBJ1-5
d_call: -
v_call: TRBV11-2

cdr3_nt: TGTGCCAGCAGCTTGGGGCCAGCGGGGGGGATGGATGAGCAGTTCTTC
cdr3_aa: CASSLGPAGGMDEQFF
clone_size: few
j_call: TRBJ2-1
d_call: TRBD2
v_call: TRBV5-6

cdr3_nt: TGTGCCAGCTGGTCCGGGGACCGTGGACAGGGCTACACCTTC
cdr3_aa: CASWSGDRGQGYTF
clone_size: -
j_call: TRBJ1-2
d_call: -
v_call: TRBV6-1

cdr3_nt: TGTGCCAGCAGCTTCTCTACGGGAAAGCCCCAGCATTTT
cdr3_aa: CASSFSTGKPQHF
clone_size: many
j_call: TRBJ1-5
d_call: -
v_call: TRBV7-2

cdr3_nt: TGCAGTGCTAGAGTGGGGACAGGGTTTCAAGAGACCCAGTACTTC
cdr3_aa: CSARVGTGFQETQYF
clone_size: few
j_call: TRBJ2-5
d_call: TRBD1
v_call: TRBV20-1

cdr3_nt: TGTGCCAGCAGCCCATTTGGGGGGACTTCTTACAATGAGCAGTTCTTC
cdr3_aa: CASSPFGGTSYNEQFF
clone_size: -
j_call: TRBJ2-1
d_call: -
v_call: TRBV9

cdr3_nt: TGTGCCAGCAGTTACTCGAGACTAGCGGGAGACTACGAGCAGTACTTC
cdr3_aa: CASSYSRLAGDYEQYF
clone_size: -
j_call: TRBJ2-7
d_call: TRBD2
v_call: TRBV6-2/TRBV6-3

cdr3_nt: TGTGCCAGCAGCCTAAGGGCGCTAGCGGGCGGCTACGAGCAGTACTTC
cdr3_aa: CASSLRALAGGYEQYF
clone_size: few
j_call: TRBJ2-7
d_call: TRBD2
v_call: TRBV6-2/TRBV6-3

cdr3_nt: TGTGCCAGCACTCAAAGGCCCATGGACCCCTACGAGCAGTACTTC
cdr3_aa: CASTQRPMDPYEQYF
clone_size: few
j_call: TRBJ2-7
d_call: -
v_call: TRBV6-2/TRBV6-3

cdr3_nt: TGTGCTAGTGGCCTTAATTGGGGCTCCCGGTATTTT
cdr3_aa: CASGLNWGSRYF
clone_size: few
j_call: TRBJ2-3
d_call: -
v_call: TRBV12-5

cdr3_nt: TGCAGTGCTCTAGGGTCAAGAGGCACCTACGAGCAGTACTTC
cdr3_aa: CSALGSRGTYEQYF
clone_size: many
j_call: TRBJ2-7
d_call: -
v_call: TRBV20-1

cdr3_nt: TGCGCCAGCAGCCTCCAGAGGGGGGACTACGAGCAGTACTTC
cdr3_aa: CASSLQRGDYEQYF
clone_size: many
j_call: TRBJ2-7
d_call: -
v_call: TRBV4-3

cdr3_nt: TGTGCCAGCAATGCGGGACAGAGGGACACAGATACGCAGTATTTT
cdr3_aa: CASNAGQRDTDTQYF
clone_size: -
j_call: TRBJ2-3
d_call: -
v_call: TRBV2

cdr3_nt: TGTGCCAGCAGATCCGGGACTGACGTCTCTGGAAACACCATATATTTT
cdr3_aa: CASRSGTDVSGNTIYF
clone_size: many
j_call: TRBJ1-3
d_call: -
v_call: TRBV7-2

cdr3_nt: TGTGCCAGCAGCAAGCCTCCGGGGACGGAGACCCAGTACTTC
cdr3_aa: CASSKPPGTETQYF
clone_size: few
j_call: TRBJ2-5
d_call: -
v_call: TRBV6-2/TRBV6-3

cdr3_nt: TGTGCCAGCAGCCCGAGGACTAGCGGGAGGGCCAATGAGCAGTTCTTC
cdr3_aa: CASSPRTSGRANEQFF
clone_size: -
j_call: TRBJ2-1
d_call: TRBD2
v_call: TRBV4-2

cdr3_nt: TGTGCCAGCAGGGGGGCAAACTACGAGCAGTACTTC
cdr3_aa: CASRGANYEQYF
clone_size: few
j_call: TRBJ2-7
d_call: -
v_call: TRBV6-2/TRBV6-3

cdr3_nt: TGCAGTGCTAGACGACAGGGGAAGGCTGAAGCTTTCTTT
cdr3_aa: CSARRQGKAEAFF
clone_size: many
j_call: TRBJ1-1
d_call: TRBD1
v_call: TRBV20-1

cdr3_nt: TGTGCCAGCACGGGGGGGGGACTAGCGGTCTACGAGCAGTACTTC
cdr3_aa: CASTGGGLAVYEQYF
clone_size: -
j_call: TRBJ2-7
d_call: TRBD2
v_call: TRBV28

cdr3_nt: TGCGCCAGCAGCTTGGAAGGTCGGGGCGTCTATGGCTACACCTTC
cdr3_aa: CASSLEGRGVYGYTF
clone_size: few
j_call: TRBJ1-2
d_call: -
v_call: TRBV5-1

cdr3_nt: TGTGCCAGCAGCCCCGGACAGGGGACCTATAATTCACCCCTCCACTTT
cdr3_aa: CASSPGQGTYNSPLHF
clone_size: few
j_call: TRBJ1-6
d_call: TRBD1
v_call: TRBV7-2

cdr3_nt: TGTGCCAGCTCACGTTTGATAGAGGAGACCCAGTACTTC
cdr3_aa: CASSRLIEETQYF
clone_size: once
j_call: TRBJ2-5
d_call: -
v_call: TRBV18

cdr3_nt: TGTGCCAGCAGACGGACTAAGGCAGAGACCCAGTACTTC
cdr3_aa: CASRRTKAETQYF
clone_size: few
j_call: TRBJ2-5
d_call: -
v_call: TRBV6-1

cdr3_nt: TGTGCCAGCAGTATCACAGGGGGATCCTACGAGCAGTACTTC
cdr3_aa: CASSITGGSYEQYF
clone_size: many
j_call: TRBJ2-7
d_call: TRBD1
v_call: TRBV6-2/TRBV6-3

cdr3_nt: TGTGCCAGCAGCCATGCTAGCGGGGACGGGACAGATACGCAGTATTTT
cdr3_aa: CASSHASGDGTDTQYF
clone_size: few
j_call: TRBJ2-3
d_call: TRBD2
v_call: TRBV7-2

cdr3_nt: TGCGCCAGCAGCCAAGAAGGGGTAGGGGCGTGGGGGGCCAACGTCCTGACTTTC
cdr3_aa: CASSQEGVGAWGANVLTF
clone_size: -
j_call: TRBJ2-6
d_call: -
v_call: TRBV4-3

cdr3_nt: TGTGCCAGCACCGACTCCGTAGATACGCAGTATTTT
cdr3_aa: CASTDSVDTQYF
clone_size: -
j_call: TRBJ2-3
d_call: -
v_call: TRBV12-3/TRBV12-4

cdr3_nt: TGCGCCAGCAGCCAGGAGACTAGCGGGGGCTACGAGCAGTACTTC
cdr3_aa: CASSQETSGGYEQYF
clone_size: -
j_call: TRBJ2-7
d_call: TRBD2
v_call: TRBV4-3

cdr3_nt: TGTGCCTCTCGACAGGGGGATAATAATTCACCCCTCCACTTT
cdr3_aa: CASRQGDNNSPLHF
clone_size: -
j_call: TRBJ1-6
d_call: TRBD1
v_call: TRBV19

cdr3_nt: TGTGCCAGCGAATGGCCCCGGGTTCGACTAGCGGGGAAAGAGACCCAGTACTTC
cdr3_aa: CASEWPRVRLAGKETQYF
clone_size: -
j_call: TRBJ2-5
d_call: TRBD2
v_call: TRBV2

cdr3_nt: TGTGCCAGCAGCCTGCAATGGAACACTGAAGCTTTCTTT
cdr3_aa: CASSLQWNTEAFF
clone_size: -
j_call: TRBJ1-1
d_call: -
v_call: TRBV13

cdr3_nt: TGTGCCAGCATCAGGGACGCCTACGAGCAGTACTTC
cdr3_aa: CASIRDAYEQYF
clone_size: -
j_call: TRBJ2-7
d_call: -
v_call: TRBV2

cdr3_nt: TGTGCCAGCAGTTTAGCGCCTAGCGGCACAGATACGCAGTATTTT
cdr3_aa: CASSLAPSGTDTQYF
clone_size: few
j_call: TRBJ2-3
d_call: -
v_call: TRBV12-3/TRBV12-4

cdr3_nt: TGCAGTGCTAGAGATAGGTACAATCTTTCACCCCTCCACTTT
cdr3_aa: CSARDRYNLSPLHF
clone_size: -
j_call: TRBJ1-6
d_call: -
v_call: TRBV20-1

cdr3_nt: TGTGCCAGCTCCCTAACCGCGTATAACAATGAGCAGTTCTTC
cdr3_aa: CASSLTAYNNEQFF
clone_size: many
j_call: TRBJ2-1
d_call: -
v_call: TRBV12-3/TRBV12-4

cdr3_nt: TGTGCCAGCAAGAGGACAGGGGGCAATCAGCCCCAGCATTTT
cdr3_aa: CASKRTGGNQPQHF
clone_size: few
j_call: TRBJ1-5
d_call: TRBD1
v_call: TRBV6-2/TRBV6-3